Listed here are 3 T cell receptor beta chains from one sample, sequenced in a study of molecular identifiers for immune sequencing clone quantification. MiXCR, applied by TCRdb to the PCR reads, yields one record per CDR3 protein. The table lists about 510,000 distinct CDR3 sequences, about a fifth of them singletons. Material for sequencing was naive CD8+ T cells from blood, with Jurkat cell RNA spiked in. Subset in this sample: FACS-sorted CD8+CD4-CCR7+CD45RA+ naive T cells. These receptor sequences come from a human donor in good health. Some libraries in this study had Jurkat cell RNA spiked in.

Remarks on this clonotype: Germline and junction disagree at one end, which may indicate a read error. The CDR3 region has the DNA TGCGCCAGCATCCAAGAAGTGGGGTTTGATTCACCCCTCCACTTT. It is translated as CASIQEVGFDSPLHF. This chain connects TRBV4-3 to TRBJ1-6; the D is unclear. The CDR3 spans 15 residues. The germline V gene encodes CDR1 LGHNA and CDR2 YSLEER.

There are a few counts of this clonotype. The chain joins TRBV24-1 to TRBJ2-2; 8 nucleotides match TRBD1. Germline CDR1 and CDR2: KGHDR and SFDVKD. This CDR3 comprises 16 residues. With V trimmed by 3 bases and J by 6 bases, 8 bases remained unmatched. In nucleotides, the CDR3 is TGTGCCACCAGTGATAAAGACAGGGGTAGGTCCGGGGAGCTGTTTTTT. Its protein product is CATSDKDRGRSGELFF.

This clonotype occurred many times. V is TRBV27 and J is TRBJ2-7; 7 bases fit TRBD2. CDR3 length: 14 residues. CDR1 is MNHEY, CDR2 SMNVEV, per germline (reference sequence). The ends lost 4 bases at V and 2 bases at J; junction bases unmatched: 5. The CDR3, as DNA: TGTGCCAGCAGTTATCGACTAGCTGCCTACGAGCAGTACTTC. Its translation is CASSYRLAAYEQYF.